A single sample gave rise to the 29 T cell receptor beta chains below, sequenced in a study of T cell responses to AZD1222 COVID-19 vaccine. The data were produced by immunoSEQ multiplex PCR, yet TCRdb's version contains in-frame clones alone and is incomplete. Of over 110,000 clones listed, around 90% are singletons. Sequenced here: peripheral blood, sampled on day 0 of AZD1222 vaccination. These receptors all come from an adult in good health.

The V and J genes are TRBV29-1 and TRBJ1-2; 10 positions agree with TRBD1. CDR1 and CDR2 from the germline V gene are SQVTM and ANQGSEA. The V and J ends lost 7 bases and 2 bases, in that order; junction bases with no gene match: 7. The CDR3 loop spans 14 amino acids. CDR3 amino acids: CSGRQGAGNYGYTF. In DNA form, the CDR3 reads TGCAGCGGGCGACAGGGGGCAGGGAACTATGGCTACACCTTC.

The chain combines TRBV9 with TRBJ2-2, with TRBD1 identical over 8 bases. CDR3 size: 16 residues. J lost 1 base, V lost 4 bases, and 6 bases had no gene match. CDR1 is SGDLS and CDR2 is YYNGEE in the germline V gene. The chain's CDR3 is CASSHTGGRNTGELFF. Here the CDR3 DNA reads TGTGCCAGCAGCCACACAGGGGGAAGGAACACCGGGGAGCTGTTTTTT. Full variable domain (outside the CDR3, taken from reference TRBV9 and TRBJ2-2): DSGVTQTPKHLITATGQRVTLRCSPRSGDLSVYWYQQSLDQGLQFLIQYYNGEERAKGNILERFSAQQFPDLHSELNLSSLELGDSALYFCASSHTGGRNTGELFFGEGSRLTVL.

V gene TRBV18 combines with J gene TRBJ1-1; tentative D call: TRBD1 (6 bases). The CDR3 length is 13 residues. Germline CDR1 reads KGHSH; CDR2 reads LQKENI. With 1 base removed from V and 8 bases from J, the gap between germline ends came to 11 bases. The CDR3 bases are TGTGCCAGCTCACCACTGACAGGTAAAGAAGCTTTCTTT. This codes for CASSPLTGKEAFF. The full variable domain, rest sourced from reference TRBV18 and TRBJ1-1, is NAGVMQNPRHLVRRRGQEARLRCSPMKGHSHVYWYRQLPEEGLKFMVYLQKENIIDESGMPKERFSAEFPKEGPSILRIQQVVRGDSAAYFCASSPLTGKEAFFGQGTRLTVV.

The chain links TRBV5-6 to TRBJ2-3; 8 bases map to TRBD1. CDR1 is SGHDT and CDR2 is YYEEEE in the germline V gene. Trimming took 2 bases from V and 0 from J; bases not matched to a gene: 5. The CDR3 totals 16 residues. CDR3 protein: CASSFWTGLSTDTQYF. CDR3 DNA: TGTGCCAGCAGCTTTTGGACAGGGCTTAGCACAGATACGCAGTATTTT.

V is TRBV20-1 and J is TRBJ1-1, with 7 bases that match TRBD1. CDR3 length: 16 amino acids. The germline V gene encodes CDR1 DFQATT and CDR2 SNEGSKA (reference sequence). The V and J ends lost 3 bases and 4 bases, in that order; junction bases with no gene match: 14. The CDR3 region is CSASILQGKARTEAFF. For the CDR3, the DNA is TGCAGTGCTAGTATTCTACAGGGGAAAGCTCGCACTGAAGCTTTCTTT.

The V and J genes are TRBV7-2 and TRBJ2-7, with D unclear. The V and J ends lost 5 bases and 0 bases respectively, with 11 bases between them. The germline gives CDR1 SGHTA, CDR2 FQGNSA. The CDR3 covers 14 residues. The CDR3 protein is CASSHSTGSYEQYF. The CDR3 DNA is TGTGCCAGCAGCCATTCTACGGGCTCCTACGAGCAGTACTTC.

The CDR3 loop is CASSLGVGPNQPQHF. The CDR3 nucleotides are TGTGCCAGCAGCTTGGGGGTGGGACCCAATCAGCCCCAGCATTTT. This sequence joins TRBV5-5 and TRBJ1-5, with D possibly matching TRBD1 (5 bases). Trimming removed 0 bases at V and 3 bases at J, with 10 bases between. CDR3 length: 15 amino acids. Germline CDR1 reads SGHKS; CDR2 reads YYEKEE (reference sequence).

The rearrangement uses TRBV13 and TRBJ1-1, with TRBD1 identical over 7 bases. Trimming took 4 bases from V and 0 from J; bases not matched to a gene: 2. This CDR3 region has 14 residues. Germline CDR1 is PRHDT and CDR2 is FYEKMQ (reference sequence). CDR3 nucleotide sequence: TGTGCCAGCAGCTCGGGACAGATGAACACTGAAGCTTTCTTT. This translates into CASSSGQMNTEAFF.

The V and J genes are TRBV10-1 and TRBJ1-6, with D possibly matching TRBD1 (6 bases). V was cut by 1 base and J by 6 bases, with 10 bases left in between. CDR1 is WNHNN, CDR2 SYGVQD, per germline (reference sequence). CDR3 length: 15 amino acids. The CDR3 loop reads CASSEYGRGNSPLHF. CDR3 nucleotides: TGCGCCAGCAGTGAGTATGGCAGGGGTAATTCACCCCTCCACTTT.

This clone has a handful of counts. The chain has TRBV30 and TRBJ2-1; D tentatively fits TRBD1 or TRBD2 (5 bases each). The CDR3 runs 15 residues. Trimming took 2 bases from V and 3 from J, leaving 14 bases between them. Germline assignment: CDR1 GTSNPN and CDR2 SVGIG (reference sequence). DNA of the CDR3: TGTGCCTGGAGTTCCCCCGGGACCATCTACAATGAGCAGTTCTTC. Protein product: CAWSSPGTIYNEQFF.

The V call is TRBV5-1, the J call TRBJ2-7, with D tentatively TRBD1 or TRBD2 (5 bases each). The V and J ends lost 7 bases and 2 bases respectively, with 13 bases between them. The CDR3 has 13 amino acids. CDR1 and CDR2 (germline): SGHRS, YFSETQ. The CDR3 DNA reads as TGCGCCAGCTTTGAGGGACCGACCTACGAGCAGTACTTC. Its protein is CASFEGPTYEQYF.

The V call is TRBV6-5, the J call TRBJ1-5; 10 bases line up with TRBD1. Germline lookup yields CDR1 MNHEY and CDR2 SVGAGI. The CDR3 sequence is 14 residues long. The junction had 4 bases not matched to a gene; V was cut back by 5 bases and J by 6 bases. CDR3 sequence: CASSRDRGGQPQHF. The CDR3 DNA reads TGTGCCAGCAGTCGGGACAGGGGCGGTCAGCCCCAGCATTTT.

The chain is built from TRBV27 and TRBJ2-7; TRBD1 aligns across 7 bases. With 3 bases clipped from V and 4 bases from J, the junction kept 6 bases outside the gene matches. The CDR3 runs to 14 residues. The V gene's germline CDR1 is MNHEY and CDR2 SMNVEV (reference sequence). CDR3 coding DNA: TGTGCCAGCAGTTTTTATAGGGGGCCGTACGAGCAGTACTTC. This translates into CASSFYRGPYEQYF.

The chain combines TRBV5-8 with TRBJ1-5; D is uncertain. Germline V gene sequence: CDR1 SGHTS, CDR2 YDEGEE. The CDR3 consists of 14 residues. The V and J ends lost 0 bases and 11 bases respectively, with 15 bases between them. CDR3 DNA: TGTGCCAGCAGCTTGGAACCGATATCAGCAACCCAGCATTTT. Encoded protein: CASSLEPISATQHF.

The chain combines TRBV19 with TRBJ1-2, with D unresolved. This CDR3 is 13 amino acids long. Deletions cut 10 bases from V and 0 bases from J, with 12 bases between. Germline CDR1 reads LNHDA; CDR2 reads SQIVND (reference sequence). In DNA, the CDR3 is TGTGCCACGCGACATAGAGCTAACTATGGCTACACCTTC. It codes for CATRHRANYGYTF.

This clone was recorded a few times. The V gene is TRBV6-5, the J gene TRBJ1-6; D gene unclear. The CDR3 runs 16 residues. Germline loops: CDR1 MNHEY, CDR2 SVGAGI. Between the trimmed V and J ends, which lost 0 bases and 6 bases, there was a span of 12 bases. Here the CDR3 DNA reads TGTGCCAGCAGTTACTCGACCCTCCTGACTAATTCACCCCTCCACTTT. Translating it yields CASSYSTLLTNSPLHF.

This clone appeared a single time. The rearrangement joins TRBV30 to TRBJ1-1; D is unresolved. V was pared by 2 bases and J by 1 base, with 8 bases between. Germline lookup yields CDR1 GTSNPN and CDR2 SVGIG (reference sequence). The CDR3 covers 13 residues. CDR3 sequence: CAWSKRGNTEAFF. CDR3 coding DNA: TGTGCCTGGAGTAAACGGGGGAACACTGAAGCTTTCTTT.

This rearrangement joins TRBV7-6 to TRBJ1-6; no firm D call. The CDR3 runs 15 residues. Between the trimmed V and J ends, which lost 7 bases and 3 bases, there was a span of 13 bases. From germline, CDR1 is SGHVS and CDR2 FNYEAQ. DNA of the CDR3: TGTGCCAGCACCCTGCGCAGGATCTATAATTCACCCCTCCACTTT. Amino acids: CASTLRRIYNSPLHF.

CDR3 loop: CASSLVGTAGNQPQHF. The CDR3 nucleotides are TGTGCCAGCAGCTTAGTAGGGACAGCGGGCAATCAGCCCCAGCATTTT. The chain has TRBV7-2 and TRBJ1-5, with 7 bases lining up with TRBD1. Germline V gives CDR1 SGHTA, CDR2 FQGNSA. Trimming took 1 base from V and 2 from J; bases not matched to a gene: 5. The length of the CDR3 is 16 residues. Together with reference TRBV7-2 and TRBJ1-5, the CDR3 gives the full variable domain: GAGVSQSPSNKVTEKGKDVELRCDPISGHTALYWYRQSLGQGLEFLIYFQGNSAPDKSGLPSDRFSAERTGGSVSTLTIQRTQQEDSAVYLCASSLVGTAGNQPQHFGDGTRLSIL.

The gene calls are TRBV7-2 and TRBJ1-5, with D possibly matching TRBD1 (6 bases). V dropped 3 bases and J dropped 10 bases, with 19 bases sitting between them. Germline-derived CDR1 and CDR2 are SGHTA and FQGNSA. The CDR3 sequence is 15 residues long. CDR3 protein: CASSLSGGRMGPQHF. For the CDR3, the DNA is TGTGCCAGCAGCTTGTCTGGGGGCCGAATGGGCCCCCAGCATTTT.

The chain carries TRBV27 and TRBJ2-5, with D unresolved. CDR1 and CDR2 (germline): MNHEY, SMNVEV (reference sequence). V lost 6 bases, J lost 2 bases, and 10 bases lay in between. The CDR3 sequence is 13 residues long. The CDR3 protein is CASSVRVQETQYF. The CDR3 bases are TGTGCCAGCAGCGTCCGGGTACAAGAGACCCAGTACTTC.

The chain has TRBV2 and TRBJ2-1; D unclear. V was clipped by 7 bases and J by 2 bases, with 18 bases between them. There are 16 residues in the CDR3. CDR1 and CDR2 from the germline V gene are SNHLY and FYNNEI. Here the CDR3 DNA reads TGTGCCAGCACCCCGCGCGCGGCAGTACCCTACAATGAGCAGTTCTTC. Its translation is CASTPRAAVPYNEQFF.

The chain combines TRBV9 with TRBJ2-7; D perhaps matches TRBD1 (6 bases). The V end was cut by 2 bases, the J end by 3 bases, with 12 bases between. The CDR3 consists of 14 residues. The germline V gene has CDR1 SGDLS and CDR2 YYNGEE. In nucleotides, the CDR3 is TGTGCCAGCAGCGTCGATCAGGGGTGCTACGAGCAGTACTTC. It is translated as CASSVDQGCYEQYF.

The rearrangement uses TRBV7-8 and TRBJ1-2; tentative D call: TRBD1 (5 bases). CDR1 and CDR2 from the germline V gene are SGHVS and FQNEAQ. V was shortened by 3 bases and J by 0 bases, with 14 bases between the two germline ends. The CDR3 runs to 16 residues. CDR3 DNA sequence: TGTGCCAGCAGCTTGGGACGGCGAAAATCTAACTATGGCTACACCTTC. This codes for CASSLGRRKSNYGYTF.

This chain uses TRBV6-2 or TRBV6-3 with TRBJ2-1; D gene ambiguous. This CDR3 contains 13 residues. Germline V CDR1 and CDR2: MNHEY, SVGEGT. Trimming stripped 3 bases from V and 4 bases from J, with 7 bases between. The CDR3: CASSYETYNEQFF. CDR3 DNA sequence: TGTGCCAGCAGTTATGAAACTTACAATGAGCAGTTCTTC.

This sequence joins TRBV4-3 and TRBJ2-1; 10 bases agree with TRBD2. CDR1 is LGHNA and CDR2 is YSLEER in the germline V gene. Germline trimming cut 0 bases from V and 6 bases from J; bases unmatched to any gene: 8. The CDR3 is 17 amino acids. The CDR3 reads CASSQDGSSGSINEQFF. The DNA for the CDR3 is TGCGCCAGCAGCCAAGATGGGTCTAGCGGGAGTATCAATGAGCAGTTCTTC.

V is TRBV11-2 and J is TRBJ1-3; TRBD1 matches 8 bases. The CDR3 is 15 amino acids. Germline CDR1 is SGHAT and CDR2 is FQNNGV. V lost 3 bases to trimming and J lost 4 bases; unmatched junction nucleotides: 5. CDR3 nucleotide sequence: TGTGCCAGCAGCTTTCAGGGGGCGCGAGGAAACACCATATATTTT. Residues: CASSFQGARGNTIYF.

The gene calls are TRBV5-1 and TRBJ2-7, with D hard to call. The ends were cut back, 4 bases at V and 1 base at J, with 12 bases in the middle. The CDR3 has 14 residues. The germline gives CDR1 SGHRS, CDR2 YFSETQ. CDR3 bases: TGCGCCAGCAGCCGAACCTCCGGATCCTACGAGCAGTACTTC. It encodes CASSRTSGSYEQYF.

The CDR3 bases are TGCGCCAGCAGCTTCGGTATAGCTGGTGAAAAACTGTTTTTT. Encoded protein: CASSFGIAGEKLFF. The V gene is TRBV5-1, the J gene TRBJ1-4; D not certain. Germline V CDR1 and CDR2: SGHRS, YFSETQ. The CDR3 is made up of 14 amino acids. V lost 2 bases to trimming and J lost 7 bases, with 12 bases between them.